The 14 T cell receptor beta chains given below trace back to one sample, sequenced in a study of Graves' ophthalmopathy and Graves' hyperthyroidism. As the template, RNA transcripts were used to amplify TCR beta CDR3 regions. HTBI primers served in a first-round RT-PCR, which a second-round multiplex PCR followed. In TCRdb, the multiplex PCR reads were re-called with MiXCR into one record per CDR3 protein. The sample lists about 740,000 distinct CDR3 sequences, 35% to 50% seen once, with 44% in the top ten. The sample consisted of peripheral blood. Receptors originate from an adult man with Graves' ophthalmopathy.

The CDR3 bases are TGTGCCACTTGGTACGGGGGCGATGGAAACACCATATATTTT. This encodes CATWYGGDGNTIYF. The rearrangement links TRBV10-3 to TRBJ1-3; possible D gene TRBD1, 6 bases. V was shortened by 10 bases and J by 3 bases, with 16 bases between the two germline ends. The CDR3 is made up of 14 amino acids. From germline, CDR1 is ENHRY and CDR2 SYGVKD.

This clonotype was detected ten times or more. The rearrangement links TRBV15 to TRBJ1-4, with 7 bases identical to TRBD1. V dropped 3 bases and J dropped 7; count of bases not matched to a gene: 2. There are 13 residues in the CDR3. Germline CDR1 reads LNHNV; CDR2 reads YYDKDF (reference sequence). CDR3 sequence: CATSRDRREKLFF. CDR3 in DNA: TGTGCCACCAGCAGGGACAGGCGTGAAAAACTGTTTTTT.

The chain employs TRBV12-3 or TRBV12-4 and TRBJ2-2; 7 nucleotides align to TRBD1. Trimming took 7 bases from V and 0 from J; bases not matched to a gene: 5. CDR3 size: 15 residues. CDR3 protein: CASTNRGSNTGELFF. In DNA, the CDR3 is TGTGCCAGCACCAACAGGGGTTCGAACACCGGGGAGCTGTTTTTT.

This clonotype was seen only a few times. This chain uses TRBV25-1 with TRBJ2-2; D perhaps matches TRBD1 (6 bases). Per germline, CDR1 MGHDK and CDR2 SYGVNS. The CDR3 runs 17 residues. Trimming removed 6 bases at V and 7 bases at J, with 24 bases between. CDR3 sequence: CASSPVFGGASIGELFF. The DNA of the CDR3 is TGTGCCAGCAGCCCAGTTTTTGGGGGCGCCAGTATCGGGGAGCTGTTTTTT.

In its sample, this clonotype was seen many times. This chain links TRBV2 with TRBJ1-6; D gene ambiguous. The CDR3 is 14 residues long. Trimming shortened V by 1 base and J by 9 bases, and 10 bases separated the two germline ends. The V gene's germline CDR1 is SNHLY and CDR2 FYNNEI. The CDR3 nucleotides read TGTGCCAGCAGTGAAGATTTGACGGGTTCACCCCTCCACTTT. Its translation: CASSEDLTGSPLHF.

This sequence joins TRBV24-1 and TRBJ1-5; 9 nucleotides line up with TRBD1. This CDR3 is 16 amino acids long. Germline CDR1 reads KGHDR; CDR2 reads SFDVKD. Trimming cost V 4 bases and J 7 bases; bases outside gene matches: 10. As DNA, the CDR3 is TGTGCCACCAGTGACCCAGGGACAGGGAGGGAGCAGCCCCAGCATTTT. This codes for CATSDPGTGREQPQHF.

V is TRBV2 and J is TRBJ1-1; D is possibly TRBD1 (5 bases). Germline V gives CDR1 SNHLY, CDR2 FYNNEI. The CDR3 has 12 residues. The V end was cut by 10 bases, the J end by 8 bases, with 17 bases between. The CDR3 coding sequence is TGTGCCATAAATGGGGCAGGGCCGGAAGCTTTCTTT. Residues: CAINGAGPEAFF. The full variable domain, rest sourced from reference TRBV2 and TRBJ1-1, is EPEVTQTPSHQVTQMGQEVILRCVPISNHLYFYWYRQILGQKVEFLVSFYNNEISEKSEIFDDQFSVERPDGSNFTLKIRSTKLEDSAMYFCAINGAGPEAFFGQGTRLTVV.

The CDR3 coding sequence is TGCAGTGCCAGGCGCAGGGTTGAGACCCAGTACTTC. Translated: CSARRRVETQYF. This chain connects TRBV20-1 to TRBJ2-5, with a tentative D call TRBD1 (5 bases). V lost 6 bases to trimming and J lost 5 bases, with 13 bases between them. The CDR3 totals 12 residues. The germline V gene has CDR1 DFQATT and CDR2 SNEGSKA (reference sequence).

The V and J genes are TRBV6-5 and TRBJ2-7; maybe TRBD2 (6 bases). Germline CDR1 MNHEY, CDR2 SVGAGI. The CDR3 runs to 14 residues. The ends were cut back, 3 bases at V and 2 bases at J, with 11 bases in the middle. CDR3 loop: CASSYERATYEQYF. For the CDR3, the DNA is TGTGCCAGCAGTTATGAGCGGGCTACCTACGAGCAGTACTTC.

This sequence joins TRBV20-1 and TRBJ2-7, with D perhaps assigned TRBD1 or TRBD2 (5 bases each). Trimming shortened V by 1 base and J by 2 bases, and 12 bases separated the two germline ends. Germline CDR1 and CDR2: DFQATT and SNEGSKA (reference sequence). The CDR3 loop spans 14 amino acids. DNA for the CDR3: TGCAGTGCTAGAGGGGGCGGGCCCGCCTACGAGCAGTACTTC. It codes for CSARGGGPAYEQYF.

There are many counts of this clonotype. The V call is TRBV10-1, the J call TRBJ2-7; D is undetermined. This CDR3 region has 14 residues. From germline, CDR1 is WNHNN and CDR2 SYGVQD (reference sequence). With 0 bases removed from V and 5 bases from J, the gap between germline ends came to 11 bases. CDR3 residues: CASSESGRAHEQYF. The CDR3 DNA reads TGCGCCAGCAGTGAGTCGGGTAGGGCCCACGAGCAGTACTTC.

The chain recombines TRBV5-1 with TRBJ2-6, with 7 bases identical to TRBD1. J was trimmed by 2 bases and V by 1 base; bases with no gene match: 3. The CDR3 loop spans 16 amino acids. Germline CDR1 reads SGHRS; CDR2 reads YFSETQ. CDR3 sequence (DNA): TGCGCCAGCAGCTTGACAGGGGATACTGGGGCCAACGTCCTGACTTTC. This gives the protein CASSLTGDTGANVLTF.

The CDR3 nucleotides are TGTGCCAGCAGCGTTGGGCAGCGTCGTCAAGAGACCCAGTACTTC. It specifies CASSVGQRRQETQYF. This rearrangement joins TRBV7-9 to TRBJ2-5; D is unresolved. V shed 5 bases and J shed 2 bases, with 15 bases lying between them. The CDR3 covers 15 residues. Germline V lookup: CDR1 SEHNR, CDR2 FQNEAQ (reference sequence).

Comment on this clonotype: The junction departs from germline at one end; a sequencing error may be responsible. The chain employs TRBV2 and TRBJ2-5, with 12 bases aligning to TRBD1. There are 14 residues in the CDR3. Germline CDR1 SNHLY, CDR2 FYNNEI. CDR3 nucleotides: TGTGCCAGCAGTTCGGGGACAGGGGGCGAGACCCAGCACTTC. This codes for CASSSGTGGETQHF.